This is a list of T cell receptor beta chains from one sample in a study of blood T cells in healthy people across ages. TCRdb ran MiXCR on the 5' RACE reads and lists one entry per CDR3 protein. The sample includes 2 million or so distinct CDR3 sequences, 49% of them seen just once. Sequenced: blood. The receptors were sampled from a woman aged 40 to 55 in good health. CDR3s include the opening cysteine and the closing phenylalanine or tryptophan. Each record gives: V gene, clone size, J gene, D gene, CDR3 DNA, CDR3 protein. D genes are given only for firm matches. Size is stated for part of the rows, as once, few or many counts, or as a class when the clone is expanded.

>TRBV20-1|-|TRBJ1-2|-
TGCAGTGCTAGAGATTTAGGGCAGCTATATGGCTACACCTTC
CSARDLGQLYGYTF
>TRBV12-3/TRBV12-4|-|TRBJ2-3|-
TGTGCCAGCAGCCGGGACGGCGGACCAGATACGCAGTATTTT
CASSRDGGPDTQYF
>TRBV9|few|TRBJ2-3|-
TGTGCCAGCAGCGTAGAAGAATTCCCAACAGATACGCAGTATTTT
CASSVEEFPTDTQYF
>TRBV5-1|few|TRBJ2-1|TRBD2
TGCGCCAGCAGCCCGACTAGCGGGGGGTTGAATGAGCAGTTCTTC
CASSPTSGGLNEQFF
>TRBV12-3/TRBV12-4|few|TRBJ2-6|-
TGTGCCAGCAGTTTCTCACCCACCAGGGCCTCTGGGGCCAACGTCCTGACTTTC
CASSFSPTRASGANVLTF
>TRBV7-2|-|TRBJ2-5|-
TGTGCCAGCAGCGAGGGACACCAAGAGACCCAGTACTTC
CASSEGHQETQYF
>TRBV4-3|few|TRBJ1-2|TRBD1
TGCGCCAGCAGCCAACCGGGACAGGGTTCTCTTGGCTACACCTTC
CASSQPGQGSLGYTF
>TRBV5-6|-|TRBJ2-7|TRBD2
TGTGCCAGCAGCTTCCGTCGGGGGGCCTACGAGCAGTACTTC
CASSFRRGAYEQYF
>TRBV7-2|-|TRBJ2-7|-
TGTGCCGGCAGCTTGGGGCAGGAGCCCTACGAGCAGTACTTC
CAGSLGQEPYEQYF
>TRBV7-9|-|TRBJ2-7|-
TGTGCCAGCAGCTCTCGGGCCACTCTCTACGAGCAGTACTTC
CASSSRATLYEQYF
>TRBV11-2|-|TRBJ1-4|-
TGTGCCAGCAGCTTAGATTCGGACTTTTGGAATGAAAAACTGTTTTTT
CASSLDSDFWNEKLFF
>TRBV12-3/TRBV12-4|-|TRBJ2-7|TRBD1
TGTGCCAGCAGTTTAGAGTCTGGGACAGGTCCCTACGAGCAGTACTTC
CASSLESGTGPYEQYF
>TRBV20-1|-|TRBJ2-4|-
TGCAGTGCTATCGTGGGGGGACCCAAAAACATTCAGTACTTC
CSAIVGGPKNIQYF
>TRBV7-2|-|TRBJ1-4|TRBD1
TGTGCCAGCAGCCCTAAAACAGGGGTTAATGAAAAACTGTTTTTT
CASSPKTGVNEKLFF
>TRBV2|-|TRBJ2-3|TRBD1
TGTGCCAGCAAATCGGGACAGGGAACAGATACGCAGTATTTT
CASKSGQGTDTQYF
>TRBV7-6|-|TRBJ1-1|-
TGTGCCAGCAGCCCGCGGCCACAGGGTACCGCTGAAGCTTTCTTT
CASSPRPQGTAEAFF
>TRBV7-9|many|TRBJ2-7|-
TGTGCCAGCAGCTTAGGGGGGACTGCCCCCTACGAGCAGTACTTC
CASSLGGTAPYEQYF
>TRBV7-3|-|TRBJ2-5|-
TGTGCCAGCAGCCTGATTCCGGGAACACAAGAGACCCAGTACTTC
CASSLIPGTQETQYF
>TRBV12-3/TRBV12-4|-|TRBJ1-1|-
TGTGCCAGCAGTCATCAGGTTCTCAACACTGAAGCTTTCTTT
CASSHQVLNTEAFF
>TRBV5-5|-|TRBJ2-3|-
TGTGCCAGCAGCTTGGTTTCAGGGGGGATTAGCACAGATACGCAGTATTTT
CASSLVSGGISTDTQYF
>TRBV6-2/TRBV6-3|-|TRBJ2-1|-
TGTGCCAGCAGTCCAAGACTATATTACAATGAGCAGTTCTTC
CASSPRLYYNEQFF
>TRBV29-1|few|TRBJ2-7|-
TGCAGCGTTGAAGTTCGGGGTATGGACGAGCAGTACTTC
CSVEVRGMDEQYF
>TRBV20-1|few|TRBJ2-3|-
TGCAGTGCCGCTAAAGGACTACCGACGGATACGCAGTATTTT
CSAAKGLPTDTQYF
>TRBV6-1|-|TRBJ2-4|-
TGTGCCAGCAGGGCGGGGGCCGGTAACATTCAGTACTTC
CASRAGAGNIQYF
>TRBV7-9|few|TRBJ2-7|TRBD2
TGTGCCAGCAGCGATAGCGGGGGGGTCCCCCACGAGCAGTACTTC
CASSDSGGVPHEQYF
>TRBV28|-|TRBJ2-3|TRBD2
TGTGCCAGCAGTTCTCATAGCGGGGGGTCCCAGATAACGCAGTATTTT
CASSSHSGGSQITQYF
>TRBV6-5|few|TRBJ1-2|TRBD1
TGTGCCAGCAGTTCCGCCGGGACAGGATCCTATGGCTACACCTTC
CASSSAGTGSYGYTF
>TRBV28|-|TRBJ1-6|-
TGTGCCAGCAGTTTTGGAGGAGGGGCGAGCTCCTATAATTCACCCCTCCACTTT
CASSFGGGASSYNSPLHF
>TRBV9|-|TRBJ2-1|TRBD2
TGTGCCAGCAGCGTAGGCGGGGGGCTAATCAATGAGCAGTTCTTC
CASSVGGGLINEQFF
>TRBV25-1|-|TRBJ1-4|TRBD1
TGTGCCAGCAGTGAATCTGGGACAGGGGCTGAAAAACTGTTTTTT
CASSESGTGAEKLFF
>TRBV14|-|TRBJ2-3|-
TGTGCCAGCAGCCACCCCTTTGGAGATACGCAGTATTTT
CASSHPFGDTQYF
>TRBV4-2|few|TRBJ2-7|-
TGTGCCAGCAGCCAAGATGGCGCGGGGATTATGACCTACGAGCAGTACTTC
CASSQDGAGIMTYEQYF
>TRBV21-1|-|TRBJ1-6|-
TGTGCCAGCAGCGCCCGCGGGACAGGGCCCGCGCGATCACCCCTCCACTTT
CASSARGTGPARSPLHF
>TRBV7-2|few|TRBJ2-7|TRBD1
TGTGCCAGCAGCTTATCGGGACAGGGGACGTTGGAGCAGTACTTC
CASSLSGQGTLEQYF
>TRBV20-1|-|TRBJ2-5|-
TGCAGTGCTCAACACACAATTCAAGAGACCCAGTACTTC
CSAQHTIQETQYF
>TRBV7-9|-|TRBJ1-6|-
TGTGCCAGCAGCCTAACGATTAATTCACCCCTCCACTTT
CASSLTINSPLHF
>TRBV27|-|TRBJ2-4|-
TGTGCCAGCAGTGGAGGGTTGGGGGTACCGTTAGCCAAAAACATTCAGTACTTC
CASSGGLGVPLAKNIQYF
>TRBV6-6|few|TRBJ2-7|-
TGTGCCAGCACAACAGTGGGCGAGCAGTACTTC
CASTTVGEQYF
>TRBV6-5|few|TRBJ2-7|-
TGTGCCAGCAGACCATACAGGGAGTTAACCTACGAGCAGTACTTC
CASRPYRELTYEQYF
>TRBV29-1|-|TRBJ2-1|-
TGCAGCGTTGAAAACGGATACAATGAGCAGTTCTTC
CSVENGYNEQFF
>TRBV28|-|TRBJ2-5|-
TGTGCCAGCAGTTCCTTCTCGACAGGAACTAAAGAGACCCAGTACTTC
CASSSFSTGTKETQYF
>TRBV6-1|-|TRBJ1-6|-
TGTGCCAGCAGTGCTGGGGGGGTTAAGGATTCACCCCTCCACTTT
CASSAGGVKDSPLHF
>TRBV28|-|TRBJ2-5|-
TGTGCCAGCAGTTTACTACCTCAAAATATTCAGTACTTC
CASSLLPQNIQYF
>TRBV9|-|TRBJ2-1|TRBD2
TGTGCCAGCAGCGTAGACCCCAGAGCGGGGGGGCATGAGCAGTTCTTC
CASSVDPRAGGHEQFF
>TRBV20-1|-|TRBJ1-6|-
TGCAGTGCAAAACTGCCGGGACCGCGTGAACCCCTCCACTTT
CSAKLPGPREPLHF
>TRBV29-1|-|TRBJ2-3|TRBD2
TGCAGCGTTGAACTAGCGGCCACAGATACGCAGTATTTT
CSVELAATDTQYF
>TRBV5-6|-|TRBJ2-7|TRBD1
TGTGCCAGCAGCTTGGGGACAGGGTACACCGAGCAGTACTTC
CASSLGTGYTEQYF
>TRBV15|-|TRBJ1-1|-
TGTGCCACCAGCAGAGTGGGGCTTGGGGCTTTCTTT
CATSRVGLGAFF
>TRBV5-1|-|TRBJ2-7|-
TGCGCCAGCAGCTACGTAGGGGGTTATTCCTACGAGCAGTACTTC
CASSYVGGYSYEQYF
>TRBV4-2|-|TRBJ2-1|TRBD1
TGTGCCAGCAGCCAAGACCTTAGACAGGGCAATGAGCAGTTCTTC
CASSQDLRQGNEQFF
>TRBV4-3|-|TRBJ2-3|-
TGCGCCAGCAGCCAAGCGGGGACGGGGAAGGTGACAGATACGCAGTATTTT
CASSQAGTGKVTDTQYF
>TRBV7-2|-|TRBJ2-5|-
TGTGCCAGCAGCTTAGCCAGACAGGTTACCGGGCAGTACTTC
CASSLARQVTGQYF
>TRBV14|-|TRBJ2-3|TRBD2
TGTGCCAGCAGTCCCCTCCGACTAGCGGGAGCCACAGATACGCAGTATTTT
CASSPLRLAGATDTQYF